The clone carrying this TCR beta chain was recorded once. The protocol was immunoSEQ multiplex PCR, while the TCRdb copy is restricted to in-frame clones and leaves out a portion. Among around 2,000,000 clones listed, 85% to 95% were seen once. The data belong to a study of shared clonotypes between healthy human individuals. CDR1 is SGHRS and CDR2 is YFSETQ in the germline V gene. Trimming pared 1 base from V and 0 bases from J, leaving 29 bases between. CDR3 length: 23 residues. This clonotype originated in a man aged 18 to 30 in good health. The V gene is TRBV5-1, the J gene TRBJ1-6; a possible D gene is TRBD1 (6 bases). Sequenced sample: naive CD4+ T cells sorted from blood. The subset here: CD45RA+ positively selected. CDR3 coding DNA: TGCGCCAGCAGCTTGATCGCCGGGAGTTTGTACGGGGGCAGAAGCTCCTATAATTCACCCCTCCACTTT. Protein: CASSLIAGSLYGGRSSYNSPLHF.